One and the same sample provided the 2 T cell receptor beta chains below, sequenced in a study of blood T cell repertoires in COVID-19. TCRdb's copy holds only in-frame clones and misses some; the assay was immunoSEQ multiplex PCR. The sample includes about 320,000 clones, approximately 85% of them seen just once. Sequencing was performed on peripheral blood. All receptors derive from a human donor in a cohort sampled during active COVID-19.

The rearrangement links TRBV5-1 to TRBJ2-7; D may be TRBD2 (5 bases). Germline V gives CDR1 SGHRS, CDR2 YFSETQ. Trimming took 4 bases from V and 3 from J, leaving 11 bases between them. This CDR3 has 13 amino acids. CDR3 DNA sequence: TGCGCCAGCAGCCCTGGGGAGTACTACGAGCAGTACTTC. Amino acids: CASSPGEYYEQYF.

J is TRBJ2-3 and V is TRBV19; the D gene is possibly TRBD2 (5 bases). The CDR3 has 14 residues. V was cut by 2 bases and J by 4 bases, with 10 bases left in between. Germline V gives CDR1 LNHDA, CDR2 SQIVND (reference sequence). This CDR3 reads CASSILEGPDTQYF. Here the CDR3 DNA reads TGTGCCAGTAGTATATTAGAGGGTCCAGATACGCAGTATTTT.